One and the same sample provided the 9 T cell receptor beta chains below, sequenced in a study of blood T cells in healthy people across ages. A sample-barcoded 5' primer and a J-beta primer mix were used in a second PCR of roughly 7 to 11 cycles. TCRdb called the 5' RACE reads again in MiXCR, with one record for every CDR3 protein. The sample lists roughly 1.5 million distinct CDR3 sequences, roughly 43% occurring once. The sample consisted of blood. The origin of the receptors is a woman aged 18 to 35 in good health.

The genes are TRBV12-3 or TRBV12-4 and TRBJ2-7, with TRBD1 identical over 10 bases. The CDR3 spans 15 residues. After removal of 6 bases from V and 3 bases from J, the junction contained 8 bases not matched to a gene. As DNA, the CDR3 is TGTGCCAGCAGCCCGGGACAGGGGCCCTACTACGAGCAGTACTTC. This encodes CASSPGQGPYYEQYF.

This chain links TRBV20-1 with TRBJ1-1; D might be TRBD1 (5 bases). This CDR3 spans 13 amino acids. The V and J ends lost 5 bases and 1 base respectively, with 11 bases between them. Per germline, CDR1 DFQATT and CDR2 SNEGSKA (reference sequence). The CDR3 nucleotides read TGCAGTGCTCGGGACCAAAGGAACACTGAAGCTTTCTTT. This codes for CSARDQRNTEAFF.

This clonotype showed up just once. Possible read error: a much larger clone is one base away. The gene calls are TRBV4-3 and TRBJ2-5; 9 nucleotides line up with TRBD2. The closer fit of TRBJ2-7 to the DNA end suggests the J call may be wrong. CDR1 is LGHNA and CDR2 is YSLEER in the germline V gene. This CDR3 is 16 amino acids long. The CDR3 spells CAGSQDLTSGVYEQYF. The CDR3 bases are TGCGCCGGCAGCCAAGATCTGACTAGCGGAGTCTACGAGCAGTACTTC.

This clonotype appeared many times. The chain joins TRBV12-3 or TRBV12-4 to TRBJ1-1, with D possibly matching TRBD1 (5 bases). V was cut by 3 bases and J by 10 bases, with 15 bases left in between. This CDR3 has 13 amino acids. This CDR3 reads CASSLEGSLVAFF. The CDR3 DNA is TGTGCCAGCAGTTTGGAGGGGAGCTTGGTAGCTTTCTTT.

The chain carries TRBV10-1 and TRBJ2-3, with D uncertain. CDR1 WNHNN and CDR2 SYGVQD come from the germline V gene (reference sequence). V lost 3 bases and J 5 bases, leaving 12 bases between the germline ends. The CDR3 totals 14 residues. DNA of the CDR3: TGCGCCAGCAGTGAAACGAGGCCCGGAGATACGCAGTATTTT. This translates into CASSETRPGDTQYF.

The rearrangement joins TRBV11-2 to TRBJ2-5, with a weak D call TRBD1 (6 bases). The J call may not be correct, given that the DNA end is closer to TRBJ2-7. The V gene's germline CDR1 is SGHAT and CDR2 FQNNGV. This CDR3 spans 14 amino acids. Here the CDR3 DNA reads TGTGCCAGCAGCTTAGATCTGACAGGCCACGAGCAGTACTTC. This codes for CASSLDLTGHEQYF.

This clonotype has only a few counts. This chain uses TRBV5-6 with TRBJ1-2; possibly TRBD1 for D (6 bases). V was shortened by 3 bases and J by 8 bases, with 14 bases between the two germline ends. The V gene's germline CDR1 is SGHDT and CDR2 YYEEEE. The CDR3 contains 13 residues. The CDR3 region is CASSSPGGFGYTF. The CDR3 DNA is TGTGCCAGCAGCTCGCCCGGGGGCTTCGGCTACACCTTC.

The chain carries TRBV6-2 or TRBV6-3 and TRBJ1-2, with D unresolved. Looked up from germline, CDR1 is MNHEY and CDR2 is SVGEGT. V was shortened by 6 bases and J by 8 bases, with 19 bases between the two germline ends. This CDR3 is 14 amino acids long. CDR3 coding DNA: TGTGCCAGCAGCCCTTTGGGCTGTTCGTCGGGCTACACCTTC. Translated: CASSPLGCSSGYTF.

This clonotype turned up a few times. The rearrangement uses TRBV12-3 or TRBV12-4 and TRBJ1-2; 7 nucleotides align to TRBD1. This CDR3 is built from 15 residues. V trimming: 2 bases; J trimming: 8 bases; junction bases outside the gene matches: 11. The CDR3 DNA reads TGTGCCAGCAGTTTAACCCGACAGGGCTTACGGGGCTACACCTTC. Translated: CASSLTRQGLRGYTF.